The rows below give T cell receptor beta chains drawn from one sample of a study of cytomegalovirus exposure and HLA in healthy donors. Clones were sequenced by immunoSEQ multiplex PCR, and TCRdb holds only the in-frame ones, with some missing. This table has over 150,000 clones, roughly 74% appearing once. The sample consisted of PBMCs. The receptors were sampled from a male donor in good health and CMV-seronegative. The CDR3 runs from the conserved cysteine through the conserved F or W. The D gene is left open where the match is weak. Size values are once, few and many counts, or a class for expanded clones, and some rows have none.

size	V	length	D	J	CDR3	DNA
NA	TRBV6-5	15	TRBD2	TRBJ2-7	CASSQGLARLIEQYF	TGTGCCAGCAGCCAGGGACTAGCGCGACTTATCGAGCAGTACTTC
NA	TRBV6-6	13	TRBD1	TRBJ1-2	CASRDRGDYGYTF	TGTGCCAGCAGAGACAGGGGAGACTATGGCTACACCTTC
NA	TRBV7-9	12	NA	TRBJ1-1	CASSVVGREAFF	TGTGCCAGCAGCGTCGTGGGGAGGGAAGCTTTCTTT
NA	TRBV15	14	NA	TRBJ1-5	CATSETGRRQPQHF	TGTGCCACCAGTGAAACGGGGAGGAGGCAGCCCCAGCATTTT
few	TRBV30	15	TRBD1	TRBJ2-7	CAWSIEGQLTYEQYF	TGTGCCTGGAGTATAGAGGGACAGCTAACCTACGAGCAGTACTTC
few	TRBV7-3	13	NA	TRBJ1-1	CASSWGTNTEAFF	TGTGCCAGCAGCTGGGGGACTAACACTGAAGCTTTCTTT
NA	TRBV19	14	TRBD1	TRBJ1-1	CASNRDRGLTEAFF	TGTGCCAGTAACCGGGACAGGGGGCTCACTGAAGCTTTCTTT
NA	TRBV27	15	NA	TRBJ1-2	CASSPSRRGSYGYTF	TGTGCCAGCAGTCCGTCACGACGGGGGAGCTATGGCTACACCTTC
NA	TRBV11-2	13	NA	TRBJ2-7	CASSPSKAREQYF	TGTGCCAGCAGCCCTTCGAAAGCCCGCGAGCAGTACTTC
once	TRBV28	15	NA	TRBJ2-1	CASSLAIVEVKEQFF	TGTGCCAGCAGTTTAGCGATCGTTGAGGTCAAGGAGCAGTTCTTC
NA	TRBV28	15	TRBD1	TRBJ1-5	CASSFEGARNQPQHF	TGTGCCAGCAGTTTCGAGGGGGCGCGGAATCAGCCCCAGCATTTT
NA	TRBV7-9	14	NA	TRBJ1-1	CASSLGTANTEAFF	TGTGCCAGCAGCTTAGGGACAGCGAACACTGAAGCTTTCTTT
once	TRBV7-9	12	NA	TRBJ1-1	CSSSYKNTEAFF	TGTTCCAGCAGCTACAAGAACACTGAAGCTTTCTTT
NA	TRBV28	16	NA	TRBJ2-7	CASSPGDKRQTYEQYF	TGTGCCAGCAGTCCCGGGGACAAAAGGCAAACCTACGAGCAGTACTTC
NA	TRBV2	15	NA	TRBJ1-1	CASSEVVVGNTEAFF	TGTGCCAGCAGTGAAGTAGTGGTCGGGAACACTGAAGCTTTCTTT
NA	TRBV5-4	12	NA	TRBJ2-7	CASSLGVSEQYF	TGTGCCAGCAGCTTGGGAGTTAGCGAGCAGTACTTC
few	TRBV6-5	14	TRBD2	TRBJ2-2	CASSIAGDIGELFF	TGTGCCAGCAGTATAGCGGGAGATATCGGGGAGCTGTTTTTT
few	TRBV6-5	15	NA	TRBJ1-3	CASSAGRLSGNTIYF	TGTGCCAGCAGCGCGGGACGGCTCTCTGGAAACACCATATATTTT